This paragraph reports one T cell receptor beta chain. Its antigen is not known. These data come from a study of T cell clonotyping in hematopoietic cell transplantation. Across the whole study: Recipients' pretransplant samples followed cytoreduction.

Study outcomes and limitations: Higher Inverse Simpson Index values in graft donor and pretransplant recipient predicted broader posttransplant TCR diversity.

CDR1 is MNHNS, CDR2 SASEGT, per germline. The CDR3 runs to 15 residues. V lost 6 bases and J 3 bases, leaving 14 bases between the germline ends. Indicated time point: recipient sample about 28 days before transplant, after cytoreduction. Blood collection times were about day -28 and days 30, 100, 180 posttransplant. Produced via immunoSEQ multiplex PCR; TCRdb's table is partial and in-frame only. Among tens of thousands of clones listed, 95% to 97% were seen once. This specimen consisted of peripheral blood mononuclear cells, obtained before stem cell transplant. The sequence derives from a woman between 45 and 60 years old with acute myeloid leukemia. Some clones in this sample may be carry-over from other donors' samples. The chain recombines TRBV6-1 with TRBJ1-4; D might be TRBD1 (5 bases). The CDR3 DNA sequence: TGTGCCAGCAGGGCTATGGGGGAAGCTAATGAAAAACTGTTTTTT. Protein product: CASRAMGEANEKLFF.